This TCR beta chain was sequenced for a study of T cells after yellow fever vaccination. Study-level background: Fractions of low cell number were prepared using SMART-Seq v4 Ultra Low Input. Notes on the study in general: In FACS-sorted repertoires, abundant clonotypes from the bulk population could appear as contaminants.

Of note for this clonotype: Its antigen is currently unknown.

Trimming stripped 10 bases from V and 4 bases from J, with 17 bases between. This CDR3 contains 14 residues. Germline-derived CDR1 and CDR2 are SGHRS and YFSETQ. MiXCR, run by TCRdb on the 5' RACE reads, gives a single entry per CDR3 protein. Altogether a few hundred thousand distinct CDR3 sequences are present, about 7% being singletons, with the ten largest covering roughly 0.86%. The TCR sequence derives from a man aged 25 to 40 who received the YFV17D yellow fever vaccine. The sequences come from CD4+ T cells sorted from PBMCs, collected 15 days after the yellow fever booster vaccination. The gene calls are TRBV5-1 and TRBJ1-4; weak D call: TRBD1 (5 bases). The CDR3 sequence: CASNGTANNEKLFF. In nucleotides, the CDR3 is TGCGCCTCAAACGGGACGGCAAATAATGAAAAACTGTTTTTT. Full variable domain (rest looked up from reference TRBV5-1 and TRBJ1-4): KAGVTQTPRYLIKTRGQQVTLSCSPISGHRSVSWYQQTPGQGLQFLFEYFSETQRNKGNFPGRFSGRQFSNSRSEMNVSTLELGDSALYLCASNGTANNEKLFFGSGTQLSVL.